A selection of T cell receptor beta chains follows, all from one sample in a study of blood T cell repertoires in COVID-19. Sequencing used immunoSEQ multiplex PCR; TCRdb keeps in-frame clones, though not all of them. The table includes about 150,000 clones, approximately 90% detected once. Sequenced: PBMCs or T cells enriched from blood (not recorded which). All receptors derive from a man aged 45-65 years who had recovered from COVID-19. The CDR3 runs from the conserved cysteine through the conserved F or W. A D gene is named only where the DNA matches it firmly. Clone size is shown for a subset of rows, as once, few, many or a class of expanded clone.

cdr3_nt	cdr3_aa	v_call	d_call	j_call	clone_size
TGCGCCAGCGGCGAACAGGGAAAACTTTATGGCTACACCTTC	CASGEQGKLYGYTF	TRBV4-1	-	TRBJ1-2	once
TGTGCCAGCAGACGAGGGGGCGAAAAAGGAAAACTGTTTTTT	CASRRGGEKGKLFF	TRBV7-9	TRBD1	TRBJ1-4	-
TGTGCCAGCAGCGGCGGTGGGGCGCCACGGGGGGAGACCCAGTACTTC	CASSGGGAPRGETQYF	TRBV7-2	-	TRBJ2-5	-
TGTGCCAGCAGCCCAGGACTAGCGGGGATCAATGAGCAGTTCTTC	CASSPGLAGINEQFF	TRBV27	TRBD2	TRBJ2-1	-
TGTGCCAGCAGCTTGGGACAGGGGTTTTCGAATTCACCCCTCCACTTT	CASSLGQGFSNSPLHF	TRBV7-9	TRBD1	TRBJ1-6	few
TGTGCCATCAAGGGCGGGTCCTACAATGAGCAGTTCTTC	CAIKGGSYNEQFF	TRBV10-3	-	TRBJ2-1	-
TGTGCCAGCAGCTTTACAACTGGAAACACCATATATTTT	CASSFTTGNTIYF	TRBV7-3	-	TRBJ1-3	-
TGTGCCAGCAGCCTGGACAGGGCCTATGGCTACACCTTC	CASSLDRAYGYTF	TRBV7-2	TRBD1	TRBJ1-2	-
TGTGCCAGCAGCCCACAGGGGGAAAGGGGAAACACTGAAGCTTTCTTT	CASSPQGERGNTEAFF	TRBV13	TRBD1	TRBJ1-1	-
TGTGCCAGCAGTCGTTCAGGGGTAGAGCAGTACTTC	CASSRSGVEQYF	TRBV14	-	TRBJ2-7	once
TGCGCCAGCAGCAAGCACAGGGACACCGGGGAGCTGTTTTTT	CASSKHRDTGELFF	TRBV5-1	-	TRBJ2-2	-
TGTGCCAGCTCACCTAGGACTAGCGGGAAGGGACCCTACAATGAGCAGTTCTTC	CASSPRTSGKGPYNEQFF	TRBV18	TRBD2	TRBJ2-1	-
TGTGCCACCAGTGATACGACCGGGACTAGCGGGCCTGAGCAGTTCTTC	CATSDTTGTSGPEQFF	TRBV24-1	TRBD2	TRBJ2-1	-
TGTGCCAGCAGCGTACGGAGCCTTAATGAAAAACTGTTTTTT	CASSVRSLNEKLFF	TRBV28	-	TRBJ1-4	-
TGTGCCAGCAGGGGGGCCAACCGGAACACTGAAGCTTTCTTT	CASRGANRNTEAFF	TRBV6-5	-	TRBJ1-1	-
TGTGCCAGCAGCGCCTCTAGCGGGGGGTCCTACAATGAGCAGTTCTTC	CASSASSGGSYNEQFF	TRBV7-2	TRBD2	TRBJ2-1	-
TGTGCCAGCAGCCAAGGCAGGAATCAGCCCCAGCATTTT	CASSQGRNQPQHF	TRBV14	-	TRBJ1-5	-
TGTGCCAGCAATACCCCCGCGAGCACAGATACGCAGTATTTT	CASNTPASTDTQYF	TRBV28	-	TRBJ2-3	-
TGTGCCAGCAGTAGGGATCCAGGGGGCGTATCTGGGGCCAACGTCCTGACTTTC	CASSRDPGGVSGANVLTF	TRBV2	TRBD1	TRBJ2-6	once
TGTGCCAGTACGGTGGGTACTAGGTTGGGGATAGATACGCAGTATTTT	CASTVGTRLGIDTQYF	TRBV19	-	TRBJ2-3	-
TGTGCCAGCAGCCCTCGGCTCGGGGGGCGGGAAAAACTGTTTTTT	CASSPRLGGREKLFF	TRBV7-6	-	TRBJ1-4	-
TGTGCCAGCAGTCCTCCCCCTCTAGAGACCTACAATGAGCAGTTCTTC	CASSPPPLETYNEQFF	TRBV27	-	TRBJ2-1	-
TGTGCCAGCAGCTTCCTACCCCTATTAGGCGGACAGGGGGGCTACACCTTC	CASSFLPLLGGQGGYTF	TRBV7-2	TRBD1	TRBJ1-2	once
TGTGCCAGCAGTTTATTAGGGACAGTTAACTATGGCTACACCTTC	CASSLLGTVNYGYTF	TRBV28	TRBD1	TRBJ1-2	-
TGCGCCAGCAGCTTAACAGTCCCGAACACCGGGGAGCTGTTTTTT	CASSLTVPNTGELFF	TRBV5-1	-	TRBJ2-2	-
TGTGCCAGCAGCTTGGCGAGCGGGAGGTTCTCCGAGCAGTACTTC	CASSLASGRFSEQYF	TRBV5-8	TRBD2	TRBJ2-7	-
TGTGCCAGCAGCTCCCTCCCGGGAGAAGGGTCTGAAGCTTTCTTT	CASSSLPGEGSEAFF	TRBV7-9	-	TRBJ1-1	once
TGCGCCAGCAGCCCCAAACGACAGACAAACTCCTATAATTCACCCCTCCACTTT	CASSPKRQTNSYNSPLHF	TRBV5-1	-	TRBJ1-6	-
TGTGCCAGCAGTCTGGGACACCAGGGGGGCTACACCTTC	CASSLGHQGGYTF	TRBV27	-	TRBJ1-2	-
TGTGCCAGCAGCTTGGTGTGGCTAGCTTCCTACAATGAGCAGTTCTTC	CASSLVWLASYNEQFF	TRBV5-6	-	TRBJ2-1	-
TGTGCCAGCAGTGATGAGCGGGGTCGTAGCACAGATACGCAGTATTTT	CASSDERGRSTDTQYF	TRBV6-4	TRBD2	TRBJ2-3	-
TGTGCCAGCAGTCTACCTTGGGAGTCTGAAGCTTTCTTT	CASSLPWESEAFF	TRBV7-8	-	TRBJ1-1	once
TGTGCCAGCGAACCGGGGAAGCATACAGATACGCAGTATTTT	CASEPGKHTDTQYF	TRBV11-3	-	TRBJ2-3	-
TGTGCCAGCAGCCCCAGCTTCTGGGGGGGCCGGGGTGGAAATGAGCAGTTCTTC	CASSPSFWGGRGGNEQFF	TRBV7-6	-	TRBJ2-1	-
TGTGCCATCAGTGAAATCGGCAGGGGTACGGAAGATACGCAGTATTTT	CAISEIGRGTEDTQYF	TRBV10-3	-	TRBJ2-3	-
TGTGCCAGCAGTTACGTTAGCGGGGGGAGTAGTGAGCAGTTCTTC	CASSYVSGGSSEQFF	TRBV6-5	TRBD2	TRBJ2-1	-
TGCGCCAGCAGCTTGGTTGGACTAGCGGGAACAGATACGCAGTATTTT	CASSLVGLAGTDTQYF	TRBV5-1	TRBD2	TRBJ2-3	-
TGTGCCAGCAGCCTCTCCCGGGATTATGGCTACACCTTC	CASSLSRDYGYTF	TRBV4-2	-	TRBJ1-2	-
TGTGCCAGCAGCCCCCCTAGCGGGGGGGCAGGGAATGAGCAGTTCTTC	CASSPPSGGAGNEQFF	TRBV3-1/TRBV3-2	TRBD2	TRBJ2-1	-
TGTGCCAGCAGTTTACCGTCTAACAATTCACCCCTCCACTTT	CASSLPSNNSPLHF	TRBV28	-	TRBJ1-6	-
TGTGCCATTTCGGGGGAAAGGAACTATGGCTACACCTTC	CAISGERNYGYTF	TRBV15	-	TRBJ1-2	-
TGTGCCAGCAGCTTGGGGACAGGGGAGGAAGGAAGGGAGACCCAGTACTTC	CASSLGTGEEGRETQYF	TRBV5-7	TRBD1	TRBJ2-5	-
TGTGCCATCAGCAGACAGGTTGGGGACACTGAAGCTTTCTTT	CAISRQVGDTEAFF	TRBV10-3	-	TRBJ1-1	-
TGCGCCAGCAGCTTGGGGGGAGCTGGGGCCAACGTCCTGACTTTC	CASSLGGAGANVLTF	TRBV5-1	-	TRBJ2-6	-
TGTGCCTGGGGTAGACAAAAGGGGGCCGATACTAATGAAAAACTGTTTTTT	CAWGRQKGADTNEKLFF	TRBV30	TRBD1	TRBJ1-4	-
TGTGCCAGCTCACCCGGGGGGGGAAACATTCAGTACTTC	CASSPGGGNIQYF	TRBV18	TRBD2	TRBJ2-4	few
TGTGCCAGCAGCCCAACGGGACAGAGCAATCAGCCCCAGCATTTT	CASSPTGQSNQPQHF	TRBV7-2	TRBD1	TRBJ1-5	-
TGTGCCAGCAGTTACGGGGGACAGTCACATAGCAATCAGCCCCAGCATTTT	CASSYGGQSHSNQPQHF	TRBV28	TRBD1	TRBJ1-5	-
TGTGCCAGCAGTCTTGACAGGAACACTGAAGCTTTCTTT	CASSLDRNTEAFF	TRBV6-5	-	TRBJ1-1	-
TGTGCCAGTAGTATAGGGGCAGGGGATTTGAACACTGAAGCTTTCTTT	CASSIGAGDLNTEAFF	TRBV19	-	TRBJ1-1	-
TGTGCCAGCAGACTACCGGGACAGAACTACGAGCAGTACTTC	CASRLPGQNYEQYF	TRBV28	TRBD1	TRBJ2-7	-
TGTGCCAGCAGTAGCCCTTTAAAGACAAATACGCAGTATTTT	CASSSPLKTNTQYF	TRBV28	-	TRBJ2-3	few
TGTGCCAGCAGCTTAGCGGCAGGGGGCACGAACACTGAAGCTTTCTTT	CASSLAAGGTNTEAFF	TRBV7-3	TRBD1	TRBJ1-1	-
TGTGCTAGTGGTTTCGGCAGGGTAAGCTATGGCTACACCTTC	CASGFGRVSYGYTF	TRBV12-5	-	TRBJ1-2	-
TGTGCCAGCATTGACACAGGGGACCACACTGAAGCTTTCTTT	CASIDTGDHTEAFF	TRBV28	TRBD1	TRBJ1-1	-
TGTGCCAGCAGTTTAGCCACAGCTTATGGCTACACCTTC	CASSLATAYGYTF	TRBV12-3/TRBV12-4	-	TRBJ1-2	-